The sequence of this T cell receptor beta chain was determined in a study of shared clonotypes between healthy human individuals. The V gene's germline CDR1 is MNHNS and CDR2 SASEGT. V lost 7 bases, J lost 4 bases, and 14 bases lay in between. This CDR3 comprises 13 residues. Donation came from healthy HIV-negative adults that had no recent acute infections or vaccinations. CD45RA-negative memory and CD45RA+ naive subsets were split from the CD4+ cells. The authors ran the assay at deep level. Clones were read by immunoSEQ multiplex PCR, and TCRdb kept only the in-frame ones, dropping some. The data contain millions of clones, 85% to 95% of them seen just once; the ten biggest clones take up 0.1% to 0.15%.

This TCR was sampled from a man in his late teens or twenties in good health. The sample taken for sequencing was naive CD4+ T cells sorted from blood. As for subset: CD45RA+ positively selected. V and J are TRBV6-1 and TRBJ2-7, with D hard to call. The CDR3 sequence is CASTIPYRYEQYF. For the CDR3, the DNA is TGTGCCAGCACCATCCCTTACAGATACGAGCAGTACTTC.